This is a list of T cell receptor beta chains from one sample in a study of beta chain features in type 1 diabetes. Method: immunoSEQ multiplex PCR; TCRdb's copy keeps in-frame clones and lacks some. This sample carries about 230,000 clones, over 9.5% of them seen once, and the ten largest clones take 0.03% to 0.04%. Material for sequencing was naive CD4+ T cells from blood. These receptors all stem from a woman aged 18-29 years in good health. The CDR3 runs from the conserved cysteine through the conserved F or W. The order of the fields is CDR3 length, D gene, J gene, clone size, V gene, CDR3 DNA, CDR3 protein. The D gene is left open where the match is weak. The size entry is marked missing in some rows and otherwise reads once, few, many or a size class.

>13|-|TRBJ2-7|few|TRBV27
TGTGCCAGCAGTTTCGGTCGGAGCTACGAGCAGTACTTC
CASSFGRSYEQYF
>17|-|TRBJ2-5|few|TRBV15
TGTGCCACCAGCAGAGCCGCTCGGGGTCTTCGGCAAGAGACCCAGTACTTC
CATSRAARGLRQETQYF
>17|TRBD1|TRBJ1-5|few|TRBV7-2
TGTGCCAGCAGCTTATATGGGACAGTCAATAGCAATCAGCCCCAGCATTTT
CASSLYGTVNSNQPQHF
>15|-|TRBJ2-1|-|TRBV6-1
TGTGCCAGCAGTCCTTTTGGGGCCCAAGGCAATGAGCAGTTCTTC
CASSPFGAQGNEQFF
>15|-|TRBJ2-3|-|TRBV5-1
TGCGCCAGCAGCTTGAACAGCCTAAGCACAGATACGCAGTATTTT
CASSLNSLSTDTQYF
>16|TRBD2|TRBJ2-1|many|TRBV11-2
TGTGCCAGCAGCTTTCCGGGAGGGAGCTCCTACAATGAGCAGTTCTTC
CASSFPGGSSYNEQFF
>15|TRBD1|TRBJ2-1|few|TRBV6-1
TGTGCCAGCAGTCGACAGGGGGGCTCCTACAATGAGCAGTTCTTC
CASSRQGGSYNEQFF
>14|-|TRBJ1-3|few|TRBV11-2
TGTGCCAGCAGCCTCGAAGACAGGGGAAACACCATATATTTT
CASSLEDRGNTIYF
>15|-|TRBJ1-3|-|TRBV7-2
TGTGCCAGCAGCTTACAGGGTACTGCTGGAAACACCATATATTTT
CASSLQGTAGNTIYF
>16|-|TRBJ2-7|-|TRBV9
TGTGCCAGCAGCCCCGGTTTCCCGCCACTCTCCTACGAGCAGTACTTC
CASSPGFPPLSYEQYF
>12|-|TRBJ1-1|few|TRBV7-2
TGTGCCAGCAGCCTAAACAGGGATGAAGCTTTCTTT
CASSLNRDEAFF